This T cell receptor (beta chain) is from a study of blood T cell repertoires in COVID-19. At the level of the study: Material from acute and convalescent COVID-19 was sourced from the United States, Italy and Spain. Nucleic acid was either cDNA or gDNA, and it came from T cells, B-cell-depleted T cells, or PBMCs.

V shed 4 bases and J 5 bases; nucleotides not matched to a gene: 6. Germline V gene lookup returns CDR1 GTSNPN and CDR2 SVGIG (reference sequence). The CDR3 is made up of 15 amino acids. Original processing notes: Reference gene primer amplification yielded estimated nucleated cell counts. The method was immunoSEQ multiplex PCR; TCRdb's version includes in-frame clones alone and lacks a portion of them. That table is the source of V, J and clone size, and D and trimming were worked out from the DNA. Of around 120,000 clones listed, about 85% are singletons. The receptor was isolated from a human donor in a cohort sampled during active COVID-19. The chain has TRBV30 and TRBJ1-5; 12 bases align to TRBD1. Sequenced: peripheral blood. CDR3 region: CAWTAGTGGDQPQHF. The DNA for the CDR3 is TGTGCCTGGACGGCCGGGACAGGGGGCGATCAGCCCCAGCATTTT. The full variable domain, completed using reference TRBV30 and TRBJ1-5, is SQTIHQWPATLVQPVGSPLSLECTVEGTSNPNLYWYRQAAGRGLQLLFYSVGIGQISSEVPQNLSASRPQDRQFILSSKKLLLSDSGFYLCAWTAGTGGDQPQHFGDGTRLSIL.